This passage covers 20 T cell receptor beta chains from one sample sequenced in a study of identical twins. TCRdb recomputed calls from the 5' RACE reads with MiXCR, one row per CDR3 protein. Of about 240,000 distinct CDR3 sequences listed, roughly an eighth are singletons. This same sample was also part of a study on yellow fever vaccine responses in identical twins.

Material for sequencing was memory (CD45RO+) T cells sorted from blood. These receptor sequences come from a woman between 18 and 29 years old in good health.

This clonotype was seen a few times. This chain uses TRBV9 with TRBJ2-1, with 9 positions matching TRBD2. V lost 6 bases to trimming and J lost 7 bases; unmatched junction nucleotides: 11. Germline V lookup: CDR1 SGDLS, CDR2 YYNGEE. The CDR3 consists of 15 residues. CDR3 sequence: CASNLIAGVRNEQFF. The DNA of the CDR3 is TGTGCCAGCAACCTAATAGCGGGAGTAAGGAATGAGCAGTTCTTC.

This chain's CDR3 is CAWSVGTVNTEAFF. Here the CDR3 DNA reads TGTGCCTGGAGTGTCGGGACAGTGAACACTGAAGCTTTCTTT. The rearrangement uses TRBV30 and TRBJ1-1; 7 bases are a match to TRBD1. Per the germline V gene, CDR1 is GTSNPN and CDR2 is SVGIG (reference sequence). The ends lost 0 bases at V and 0 bases at J; junction bases unmatched: 1. This CDR3 contains 14 residues.

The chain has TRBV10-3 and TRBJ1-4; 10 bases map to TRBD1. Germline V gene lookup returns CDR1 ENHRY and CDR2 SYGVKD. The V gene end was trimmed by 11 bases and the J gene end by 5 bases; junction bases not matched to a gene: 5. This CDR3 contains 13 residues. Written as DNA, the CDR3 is TGTGCCTCAGGGACAGGGGAAAATGAAAAACTGTTTTTT. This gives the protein CASGTGENEKLFF.

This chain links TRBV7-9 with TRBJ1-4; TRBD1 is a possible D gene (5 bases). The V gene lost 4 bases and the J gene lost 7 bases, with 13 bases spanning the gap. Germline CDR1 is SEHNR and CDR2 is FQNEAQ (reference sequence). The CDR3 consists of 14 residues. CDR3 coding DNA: TGTGCCAGCAGCTGGGACGGACCCCTTGAAAAACTGTTTTTT. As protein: CASSWDGPLEKLFF.

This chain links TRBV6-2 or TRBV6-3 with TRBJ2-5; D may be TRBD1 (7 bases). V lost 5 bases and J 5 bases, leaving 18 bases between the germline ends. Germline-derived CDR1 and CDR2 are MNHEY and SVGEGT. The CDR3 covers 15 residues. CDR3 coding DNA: TGTGCCAGCAGTAAAGGGACAGCGGGTGGTGAGACCCAGTACTTC. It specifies CASSKGTAGGETQYF.

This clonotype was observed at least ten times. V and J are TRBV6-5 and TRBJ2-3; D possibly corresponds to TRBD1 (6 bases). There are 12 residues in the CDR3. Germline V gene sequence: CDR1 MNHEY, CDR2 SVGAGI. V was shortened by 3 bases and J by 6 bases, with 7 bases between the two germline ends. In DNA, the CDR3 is TGTGCCAGCAGTTATAGGGGGGATACGCAGTATTTT. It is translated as CASSYRGDTQYF.

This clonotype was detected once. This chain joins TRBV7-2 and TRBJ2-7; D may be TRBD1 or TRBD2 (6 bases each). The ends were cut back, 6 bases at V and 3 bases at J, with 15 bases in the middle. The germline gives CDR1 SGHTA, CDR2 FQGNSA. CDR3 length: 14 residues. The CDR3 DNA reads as TGTGCCAGCAGTCAAAGACAGGACTACTACGAGCAGTACTTC. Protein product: CASSQRQDYYEQYF.

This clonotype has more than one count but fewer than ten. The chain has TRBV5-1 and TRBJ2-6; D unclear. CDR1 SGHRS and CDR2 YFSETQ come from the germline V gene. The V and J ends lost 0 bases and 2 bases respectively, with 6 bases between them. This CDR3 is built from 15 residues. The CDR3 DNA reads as TGCGCCAGCAGCTTGGTGGCAACTGGGGCCAACGTCCTGACTTTC. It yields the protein CASSLVATGANVLTF.

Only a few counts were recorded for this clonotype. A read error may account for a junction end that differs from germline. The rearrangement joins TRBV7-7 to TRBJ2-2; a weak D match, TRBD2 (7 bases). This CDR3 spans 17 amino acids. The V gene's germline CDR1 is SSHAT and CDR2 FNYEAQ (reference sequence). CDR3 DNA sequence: TGTGCTAGCAGCTTAGTCGGGGGGCGCGGGTTCGCCGGGGAGCTGTTTTTT. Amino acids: CASSLVGGRGFAGELFF.

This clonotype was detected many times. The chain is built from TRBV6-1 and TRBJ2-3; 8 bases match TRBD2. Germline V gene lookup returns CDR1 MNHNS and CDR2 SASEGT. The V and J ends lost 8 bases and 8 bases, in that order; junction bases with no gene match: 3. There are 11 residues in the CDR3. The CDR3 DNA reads TGTGCCAGCGGGACTAGGGGTACGCAGTATTTT. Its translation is CASGTRGTQYF.

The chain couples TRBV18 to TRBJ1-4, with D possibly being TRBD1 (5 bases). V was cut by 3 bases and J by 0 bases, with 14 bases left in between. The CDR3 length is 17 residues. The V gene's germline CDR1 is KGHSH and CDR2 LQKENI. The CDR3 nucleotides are TGTGCCAGCTCACCCCGACAGACCTCTACAACTAATGAAAAACTGTTTTTT. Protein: CASSPRQTSTTNEKLFF.

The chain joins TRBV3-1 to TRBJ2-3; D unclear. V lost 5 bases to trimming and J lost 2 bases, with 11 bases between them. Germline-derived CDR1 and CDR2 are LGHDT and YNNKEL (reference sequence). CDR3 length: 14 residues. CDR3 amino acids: CASSFFEPTDTQYF. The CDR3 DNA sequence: TGTGCCAGCAGCTTCTTTGAGCCCACAGATACGCAGTATTTT.

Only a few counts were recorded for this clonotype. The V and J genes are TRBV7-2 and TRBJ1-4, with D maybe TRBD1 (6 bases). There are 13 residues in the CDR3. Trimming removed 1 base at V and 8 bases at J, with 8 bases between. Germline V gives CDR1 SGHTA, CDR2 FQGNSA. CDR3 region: CASSLVDREKLFF. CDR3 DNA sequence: TGTGCCAGCAGCTTAGTGGACAGAGAAAAACTGTTTTTT.

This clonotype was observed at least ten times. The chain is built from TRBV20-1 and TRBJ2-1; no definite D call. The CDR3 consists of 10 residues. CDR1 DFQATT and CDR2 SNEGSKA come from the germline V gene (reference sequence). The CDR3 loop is CSIRPGEQFF. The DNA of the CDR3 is TGCAGCATCCGTCCTGGGGAGCAGTTCTTC.

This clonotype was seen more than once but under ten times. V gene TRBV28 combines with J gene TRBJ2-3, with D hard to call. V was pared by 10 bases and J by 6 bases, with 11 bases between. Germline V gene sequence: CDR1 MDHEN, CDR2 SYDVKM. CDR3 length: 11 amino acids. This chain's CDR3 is CATKGLDTQYF. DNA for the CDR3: TGTGCCACCAAGGGCCTCGATACGCAGTATTTT.

CDR3 sequence: CASSDPGAADTQYF. Here the CDR3 DNA reads TGTGCCAGCAGTGACCCCGGGGCCGCAGATACGCAGTATTTT. V usage is TRBV6-4 and J usage is TRBJ2-3; D may be TRBD1 or TRBD2 (5 bases each). Between the trimmed V and J ends, which lost 2 bases and 4 bases, there was a span of 10 bases. The CDR3 is made up of 14 amino acids. Germline CDR1 reads MRHNA; CDR2 reads SNTAGT.

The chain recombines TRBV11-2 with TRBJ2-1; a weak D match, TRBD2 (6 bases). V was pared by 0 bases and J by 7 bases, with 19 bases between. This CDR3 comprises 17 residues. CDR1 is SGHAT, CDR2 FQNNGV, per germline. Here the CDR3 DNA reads TGTGCCAGCAGCTTAGAAGGTTGGGGGATGCGGGGAAATGAGCAGTTCTTC. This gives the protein CASSLEGWGMRGNEQFF.

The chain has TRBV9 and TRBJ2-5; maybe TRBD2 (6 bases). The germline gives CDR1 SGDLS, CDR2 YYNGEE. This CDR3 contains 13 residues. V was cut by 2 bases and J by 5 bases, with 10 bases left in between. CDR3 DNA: TGTGCCAGCAGCGTGGACGGAGGGGAGACCCAGTACTTC. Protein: CASSVDGGETQYF. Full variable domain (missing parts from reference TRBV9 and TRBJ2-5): DSGVTQTPKHLITATGQRVTLRCSPRSGDLSVYWYQQSLDQGLQFLIQYYNGEERAKGNILERFSAQQFPDLHSELNLSSLELGDSALYFCASSVDGGETQYFGPGTRLLVL.

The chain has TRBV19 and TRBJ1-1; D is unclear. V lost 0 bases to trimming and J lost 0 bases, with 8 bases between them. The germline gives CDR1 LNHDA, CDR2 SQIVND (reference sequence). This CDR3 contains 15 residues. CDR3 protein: CASSIDWAVNTEAFF. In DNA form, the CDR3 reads TGTGCCAGTAGTATAGATTGGGCGGTGAACACTGAAGCTTTCTTT.

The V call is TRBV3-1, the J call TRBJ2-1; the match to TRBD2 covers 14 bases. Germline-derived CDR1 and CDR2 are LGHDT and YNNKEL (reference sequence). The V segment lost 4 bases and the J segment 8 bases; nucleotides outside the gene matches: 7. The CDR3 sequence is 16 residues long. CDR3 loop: CASSPRTSGRFDEQFF. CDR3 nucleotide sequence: TGTGCCAGCAGCCCCCGGACTAGCGGGAGGTTTGATGAGCAGTTCTTC.